The 26 T cell receptor beta chains presented below share a single source sample, sequenced in a study of identifying expanded T cells in peripheral blood. Generated by immunoSEQ multiplex PCR, the TCRdb table keeps only in-frame clones and is missing some. The table records 55,000 to 60,000 clones, around nine tenths of them present only once. Sequenced material: blood. The source of these receptors is a person aged 18-70 years in good health.

The genes are TRBV27 and TRBJ1-1; D is possibly TRBD1 (5 bases). The CDR3 extends over 15 amino acids. Germline assignment: CDR1 MNHEY and CDR2 SMNVEV (reference sequence). V was shortened by 5 bases and J by 2 bases, with 15 bases between the two germline ends. The CDR3 DNA reads TGTGCCAGCAGTGCCTCAGGTCAGGGAAACACTGAAGCTTTCTTT. Amino acids: CASSASGQGNTEAFF.

The V call is TRBV18, the J call TRBJ2-3, with D perhaps TRBD1 or TRBD2 (5 bases each). Trimming shortened V by 3 bases and J by 6 bases, and 7 bases separated the two germline ends. The CDR3 length is 12 residues. The V gene's germline CDR1 is KGHSH and CDR2 LQKENI. Here the CDR3 reads CASSPGADTQYF. CDR3 in DNA: TGTGCCAGCTCACCCGGGGCGGATACGCAGTATTTT.

V is TRBV2 and J is TRBJ2-4; D might be TRBD2 (5 bases). CDR3 size: 14 residues. Germline CDR1 reads SNHLY; CDR2 reads FYNNEI. Trimming left V 3 bases short and J 9 bases short, with 15 bases between. The CDR3 bases are TGTGCCAGCAGTGATTTGAGGGAGATAGGCATTCAGTACTTC. It encodes CASSDLREIGIQYF.

The chain joins TRBV19 to TRBJ2-1, with 8 bases identical to TRBD1. Looked up from germline, CDR1 is LNHDA and CDR2 is SQIVND (reference sequence). Trimming removed 8 bases from V and 6 bases from J; junction bases left unmatched: 12. The CDR3 consists of 15 residues. This chain's CDR3 is CASQTRDRSSNEQFF. The CDR3 bases are TGTGCCAGTCAGACCCGGGACAGGTCAAGCAATGAGCAGTTCTTC.

The chain has TRBV28 and TRBJ2-7; D uncertain. Trimming left V 3 bases short and J 6 bases short, with 12 bases between. The CDR3 is 13 residues long. Per the germline V gene, CDR1 is MDHEN and CDR2 is SYDVKM. CDR3 in DNA: TGTGCCAGCAGTTTGTCCTCTCGTGGCGAGCAGTACTTC. It codes for CASSLSSRGEQYF.

The V and J genes are TRBV5-1 and TRBJ2-3; weak D call: TRBD1 (5 bases). V dropped 0 bases and J dropped 6 bases, with 8 bases sitting between them. CDR1 is SGHRS, CDR2 YFSETQ, per germline. CDR3 size: 13 residues. The CDR3 loop reads CASSLEGVDTQYF. The CDR3 DNA follows: TGCGCCAGCAGCTTGGAAGGGGTGGATACGCAGTATTTT.

The V call is TRBV12-5, the J call TRBJ2-1; a weak D match, TRBD2 (6 bases). Germline-derived CDR1 and CDR2 are LGHNT and FRNRAP. Trimming stripped 7 bases from V and 8 bases from J, with 18 bases between. The CDR3 spans 14 residues. The CDR3 loop reads CASASGRGSDEQFF. The DNA of the CDR3 is TGTGCTAGTGCAAGCGGGCGCGGGTCGGATGAGCAGTTCTTC.

V and J are TRBV10-3 and TRBJ2-7; D not resolved. V lost 0 bases and J lost 1, with 10 bases in between. This CDR3 is built from 15 residues. Germline V lookup: CDR1 ENHRY, CDR2 SYGVKD. The DNA for the CDR3 is TGTGCCATCAGTGAGTCGAAGGTTTGGTCCTACGAGCAGTACTTC. Amino acids: CAISESKVWSYEQYF.

The V gene is TRBV2, the J gene TRBJ2-1, with 8 bases identical to TRBD1. The CDR3 spans 19 residues. Germline assignment: CDR1 SNHLY and CDR2 FYNNEI. The V gene end was trimmed by 3 bases and the J gene end by 0 bases; junction bases not matched to a gene: 13. The CDR3 DNA is TGTGCCAGCAGTGACGCGACAGGGGCAATTAGGAGCTCCTACAATGAGCAGTTCTTC. As protein: CASSDATGAIRSSYNEQFF.

This clone was observed once. V and J are TRBV5-1 and TRBJ2-3; the D is unclear. V was clipped by 0 bases and J by 3 bases, with 11 bases between them. CDR3 size: 15 residues. Per germline, CDR1 SGHRS and CDR2 YFSETQ. The CDR3 DNA follows: TGCGCCAGCAGCTTGGCTGGTAGTAGGACAGATACGCAGTATTTT. Encoded protein: CASSLAGSRTDTQYF.

This clone has more than one count but fewer than ten. This chain joins TRBV7-9 and TRBJ1-1; D not resolved. Germline loops: CDR1 SEHNR, CDR2 FQNEAQ (reference sequence). The CDR3 sequence is 13 residues long. V was pared by 2 bases and J by 5 bases, with 9 bases between. The CDR3 here is CASSLNSWTEAFF. In DNA, the CDR3 is TGTGCCAGCAGCTTAAACAGTTGGACTGAAGCTTTCTTT. The full variable domain, its missing parts supplied by reference TRBV7-9 and TRBJ1-1, is DTGVSQNPRHKITKRGQNVTFRCDPISEHNRLYWYRQTLGQGPEFLTYFQNEAQLEKSRLLSDRFSAERPKGSFSTLEIQRTEQGDSAMYLCASSLNSWTEAFFGQGTRLTVV.

This chain links TRBV6-5 with TRBJ1-1; D ambiguous. V was pared by 2 bases and J by 9 bases, with 13 bases between. There are 13 residues in the CDR3. Per the germline V gene, CDR1 is MNHEY and CDR2 is SVGAGI. CDR3 residues: CASSYKPTAKAFF. The CDR3 coding sequence is TGTGCCAGCAGTTACAAGCCGACGGCAAAAGCTTTCTTT.

The chain couples TRBV28 to TRBJ1-1; 12 bases line up with TRBD1. From germline, CDR1 is MDHEN and CDR2 SYDVKM. Unmatched junction bases numbered 12, after V lost 10 bases and J lost 3 bases. The CDR3 length is 16 residues. DNA of the CDR3: TGTGCCACTCTCGACGGGACAGGGGGCGAAGACACTGAAGCTTTCTTT. This sequence encodes CATLDGTGGEDTEAFF.

The rearrangement links TRBV5-6 to TRBJ2-5; D is uncertain. V lost 3 bases, J lost 7 bases, and 10 bases lay in between. Germline V lookup: CDR1 SGHDT, CDR2 YYEEEE. The length of the CDR3 is 12 residues. CDR3 loop: CASSYTSGTQYF. As DNA, the CDR3 is TGTGCCAGCAGCTATACTTCTGGGACCCAGTACTTC.

J is TRBJ1-2 and V is TRBV7-6, with 11 bases aligning to TRBD1. CDR1 and CDR2 from the germline V gene are SGHVS and FNYEAQ. V dropped 5 bases and J dropped 7; count of bases not matched to a gene: 6. This CDR3 is 14 amino acids long. The CDR3 protein is CASSEDRGQGGYTF. CDR3 bases: TGTGCCAGCAGCGAGGACAGGGGGCAAGGTGGCTACACCTTC.

CDR3 bases: TGTGCCAGCAGCCCGGGACAGACCTCTGGAAACACCATATATTTT. Protein product: CASSPGQTSGNTIYF. This chain joins TRBV6-1 and TRBJ1-3; 7 positions agree with TRBD1. The CDR3 runs 15 residues. Germline CDR1 is MNHNS and CDR2 is SASEGT. J lost 0 bases, V lost 6 bases, and 5 bases had no gene match.

V and J are TRBV25-1 and TRBJ2-7; D unclear. Between the trimmed V and J ends, which lost 3 bases and 5 bases, there was a span of 5 bases. The CDR3 loop spans 11 amino acids. Germline CDR1 MGHDK, CDR2 SYGVNS. The CDR3 DNA follows: TGTGCCAGCAGTGATTCAAACGAGCAGTACTTC. Translated, it gives CASSDSNEQYF.

This chain connects TRBV6-4 to TRBJ2-1, with D perhaps matching TRBD2 (7 bases). CDR3 size: 16 residues. The V end lost 3 bases, the J end lost 7 bases, and 19 bases lay between the germline ends. Germline CDR1 MRHNA, CDR2 SNTAGT. DNA of the CDR3: TGTGCCAGCAGTGAGGGACAAGGAGTGGGAGGGAATGAGCAGTTCTTC. Encoded protein: CASSEGQGVGGNEQFF.

CDR3 sequence (DNA): TGCGCCAGCAGCCGACAGGGCTCCACAGATACGCAGTATTTT. Translated: CASSRQGSTDTQYF. The chain carries TRBV4-3 and TRBJ2-3; TRBD1 matches at 7 bases. CDR1 and CDR2 (germline): LGHNA, YSLEER. The CDR3 runs to 14 residues. The V and J ends lost 4 bases and 2 bases, in that order; junction bases with no gene match: 3.

V and J are TRBV4-1 and TRBJ2-1; 12 nucleotides agree with TRBD2. The germline gives CDR1 MGHRA, CDR2 YSYEKL. J was trimmed by 1 base and V by 4 bases; bases with no gene match: 14. This CDR3 is built from 20 residues. The CDR3 reads CASSRQLASGRVGSYNEQFF. CDR3 bases: TGCGCCAGCAGCCGGCAGTTAGCTAGCGGGAGGGTGGGGTCCTACAATGAGCAGTTCTTC.

The chain is built from TRBV7-9 and TRBJ2-7, with D maybe TRBD2 (5 bases). The CDR3 consists of 12 residues. The germline CDR1 and CDR2 sequences are SEHNR and FQNEAQ (reference sequence). V was trimmed by 4 bases and J by 3 bases, leaving 7 bases between them. This CDR3 is CASSYSDYEQYF. The DNA of the CDR3 is TGTGCCAGCAGCTATAGCGACTACGAGCAGTACTTC.

The V and J genes are TRBV29-1 and TRBJ2-2; D not certain. Germline V gene data show CDR1 as SQVTM and CDR2 as ANQGSEA. This CDR3 spans 13 amino acids. With 3 bases removed from V and 4 bases from J, the gap between germline ends came to 9 bases. The CDR3 nucleotides are TGCAGCGTTGACGATCGTAGCACCGGGGAGCTGTTTTTT. Protein sequence: CSVDDRSTGELFF.

This clone appeared a single time. The chain combines TRBV10-3 with TRBJ2-3, with 9 bases that match TRBD1. After removal of 5 bases from V and 2 bases from J, the junction contained 5 bases not matched to a gene. The V gene's germline CDR1 is ENHRY and CDR2 SYGVKD. CDR3 length: 15 amino acids. The CDR3 spells CAISPGTGSTDTQYF. CDR3 nucleotide sequence: TGTGCCATCAGTCCCGGGACAGGGTCCACAGATACGCAGTATTTT.

The genes are TRBV9 and TRBJ2-1; D not resolved. CDR1 is SGDLS and CDR2 is YYNGEE in the germline V gene. Trimming took off 0 bases at V and 0 bases at J, with 7 bases between the two ends. This CDR3 is built from 15 residues. The CDR3 coding sequence is TGTGCCAGCAGCGTAGGGTTAGACTCCTACAATGAGCAGTTCTTC. Translating gives CASSVGLDSYNEQFF.

V usage is TRBV4-1 and J usage is TRBJ2-5, with TRBD2 matching over 8 bases. Per germline, CDR1 MGHRA and CDR2 YSYEKL. CDR3 length equals 14 residues. The V segment lost 2 bases and the J segment 7 bases; nucleotides outside the gene matches: 6. CDR3 sequence (DNA): TGCGCCAGCAGCCAATTCGGACTAGCTAGGACCCAGTACTTC. Amino acids: CASSQFGLARTQYF.

This clone came up many times. CDR3 loop: CASSFDRALGEKLFF. The DNA for the CDR3 is TGTGCCAGCAGCTTCGACAGGGCGCTAGGGGAAAAACTGTTTTTT. The chain employs TRBV7-2 and TRBJ1-4; 7 bases fit TRBD1. CDR1 is SGHTA and CDR2 is FQGNSA in the germline V gene. V shed 3 bases and J 8 bases; nucleotides not matched to a gene: 9. The CDR3 extends over 15 amino acids.